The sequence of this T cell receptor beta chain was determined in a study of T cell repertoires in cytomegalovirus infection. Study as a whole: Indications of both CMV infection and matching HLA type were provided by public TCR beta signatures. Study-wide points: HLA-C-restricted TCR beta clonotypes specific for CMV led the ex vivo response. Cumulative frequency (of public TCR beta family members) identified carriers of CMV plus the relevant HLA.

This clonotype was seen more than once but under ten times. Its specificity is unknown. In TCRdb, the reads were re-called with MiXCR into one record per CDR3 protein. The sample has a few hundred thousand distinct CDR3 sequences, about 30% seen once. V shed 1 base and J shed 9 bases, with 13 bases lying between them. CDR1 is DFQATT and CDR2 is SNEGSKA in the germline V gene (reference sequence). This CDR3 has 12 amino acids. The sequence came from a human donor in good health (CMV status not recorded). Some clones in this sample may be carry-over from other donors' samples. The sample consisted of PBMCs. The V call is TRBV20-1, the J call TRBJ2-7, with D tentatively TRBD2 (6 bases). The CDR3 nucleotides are TGCAGTGCTAGAGTTATTGCGGGACGGCAGTACTTC. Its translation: CSARVIAGRQYF.